This TCR beta chain emerged from a study of vaccination and CD4 T cells after COVID-19. The count of this clonotype is one. Its specificity is not known. The CDR3 consists of 14 residues. Per germline, CDR1 MGHDK and CDR2 SYGVNS. V was cut by 2 bases and J by 4 bases, with 8 bases left in between. Treatment noted: roughly 10-day PBMC culture with coronavirus spike peptide pools or control peptides (ViraFEST assay). ViraFEST grew antigen-specific T cells using peptide pools, then sequenced TCRs. On days 3 and 7, half the medium was swapped for fresh IL-2-containing medium. Overall study findings and caveats: Spike mono-reactivity was found in 304 of 307 vaccine-specific clones from convalescent patients.

Sequenced with the Oncomine TCR Beta short-read assay was DNA taken from cultured CD4+ T cells. Using its own MiXCR run on the PCR reads, TCRdb lists one record per CDR3 protein. The profile shows approximately 20,000 distinct CDR3 sequences, approximately 80% of them singletons. The specimen was CD4+ T cells from blood, cultured in vitro, collected after SARS-CoV-2 vaccination. This rearrangement joins TRBV25-1 to TRBJ2-2; perhaps TRBD1 as D (6 bases). This clonotype was obtained from a human donor who received a COVID-19 vaccine. The CDR3 sequence: CASSESRGTGELFF. DNA of the CDR3: TGTGCCAGCAGTGAAAGCAGGGGCACCGGGGAGCTGTTTTTT.